Presented here are 4 T cell receptor beta chains from one specimen sequenced in a study of T cells in Graves' hyperthyroidism and ophthalmopathy. RNA transcripts served as the template for amplifying TCR beta CDR3 regions. The TCR CDR3 was amplified in a first-round RT-PCR using the HTBI primer set. TCRdb re-analysed the multiplex PCR reads in MiXCR, keeping a single row per CDR3 protein. Of 250,000 to 350,000 distinct CDR3 sequences listed, around a sixth were seen once; the top ten hold 33%. Source material: blood. Receptor source: a man younger than 45 with Graves' hyperthyroidism.

Ten or more counts support this clonotype. The chain has TRBV6-2 or TRBV6-3 and TRBJ1-5; 10 nucleotides match TRBD1. The CDR3 spans 17 residues. V trimming: 5 bases; J trimming: 4 bases; junction bases outside the gene matches: 11. CDR1 MNHEY and CDR2 SVGEGT come from the germline V gene. The CDR3 DNA follows: TGTGCCAGCAGTCAGAGACAGGGGGCGAACCGAAATCAGCCCCAGCATTTT. This codes for CASSQRQGANRNQPQHF.

This clonotype was seen a few times. This chain joins TRBV6-1 and TRBJ1-2, with TRBD1 matching over 9 bases. Germline V gene sequence: CDR1 MNHNS, CDR2 SASEGT. J was trimmed by 7 bases and V by 8 bases; bases with no gene match: 14. CDR3 length equals 15 residues. CDR3 nucleotide sequence: TGTGCCAGCCTGAGGATAGGGACAGGGACATTTGGCTACACCTTC. Translated: CASLRIGTGTFGYTF.

The CDR3 DNA reads TGTGCCAGCATGGTGCTAGCGGGAGCAGATACGCAGTATTTT. Protein sequence: CASMVLAGADTQYF. V is TRBV5-6 and J is TRBJ2-3; 10 bases agree with TRBD2. Trimming at V came to 6 bases and at J to 4 bases, leaving 5 bases not matched to a gene. Germline-derived CDR1 and CDR2 are SGHDT and YYEEEE. The length of the CDR3 is 14 residues.

V and J are TRBV20-1 and TRBJ2-1, with 10 bases lining up with TRBD2. The length of the CDR3 is 13 residues. V was pared by 5 bases and J by 9 bases, with 7 bases of the junction left unmatched. The germline V gene encodes CDR1 DFQATT and CDR2 SNEGSKA (reference sequence). The CDR3 sequence is CSAPSGRRVEQFF. The CDR3 DNA reads as TGCAGTGCTCCTAGCGGGAGAAGGGTTGAGCAGTTCTTC.